The clone carrying this T cell receptor (beta chain) was recorded once. Its antigen remains unknown. The PCR employed 60 Vbeta primers together with 13 Jbeta primers. Generated by immunoSEQ multiplex PCR, the TCRdb table keeps only in-frame clones and is missing some. The data hold some 62,000 clones, with over 75% observed a single time. This record comes from a study of cytomegalovirus exposure and HLA in healthy donors. Overall study results and limits: Whilst most TCR sequences proved rare, a subset of public TCRs occurred across many donors. As confirmed in vitro, three CMV-associated chains were specific for CMV antigens.

Donors likely had unrecorded immune exposures despite being nominally healthy when sampled. This clonotype originated in a young man in good health and CMV-seronegative. The sample consisted of PBMCs.

DNA of the CDR3: TGTGCCAGCAGTTACTCGGGGGGCTCTGGGGCCAACGTCCTGACTTTC. Translated: CASSYSGGSGANVLTF. This chain connects TRBV6-6 to TRBJ2-6; possible D gene TRBD2, 6 bases. Germline values: CDR1 MNHNY, CDR2 SVGAGI (reference sequence). The length of the CDR3 is 16 residues. Trimming removed 0 bases at V and 0 bases at J, with 6 bases between.